Listed below are T cell receptor beta chains from one sample, sequenced in a study of cytomegalovirus exposure and HLA in healthy donors. Libraries were prepared by immunoSEQ multiplex PCR; TCRdb keeps only in-frame clonotypes and omits some of them. This table has roughly 140,000 clones, about 75% appearing once. The sample was PBMCs. All receptors derive from a man younger than 35 in good health and CMV-seronegative. The CDR3 runs from the conserved cysteine through the conserved F or W. Clone sizes are given selectively: once, few, many, or a class where the clone is expanded.

V	size	J	CDR3
TRBV27	-	TRBJ2-6	CASSPFTPNVLTF
TRBV7-2	-	TRBJ1-4	CASSLDRGGKKLFF
TRBV12-5	few	TRBJ2-2	CASGLRGELFF
TRBV19	-	TRBJ2-1	CASSTSGGTSDEQFF
TRBV27	-	TRBJ2-2	CASSPGRGWGTGELFF
TRBV4-1	-	TRBJ2-3	CASRPQRGRTDTQYF
TRBV28	-	TRBJ1-2	CASSVGTGTFYGYTF
TRBV2	-	TRBJ2-2	CASRGGRVDTGELFF
TRBV2	once	TRBJ1-2	CASSQGTGRSYGYTF
TRBV10-1	-	TRBJ2-1	CASSGTSGSAEQFF